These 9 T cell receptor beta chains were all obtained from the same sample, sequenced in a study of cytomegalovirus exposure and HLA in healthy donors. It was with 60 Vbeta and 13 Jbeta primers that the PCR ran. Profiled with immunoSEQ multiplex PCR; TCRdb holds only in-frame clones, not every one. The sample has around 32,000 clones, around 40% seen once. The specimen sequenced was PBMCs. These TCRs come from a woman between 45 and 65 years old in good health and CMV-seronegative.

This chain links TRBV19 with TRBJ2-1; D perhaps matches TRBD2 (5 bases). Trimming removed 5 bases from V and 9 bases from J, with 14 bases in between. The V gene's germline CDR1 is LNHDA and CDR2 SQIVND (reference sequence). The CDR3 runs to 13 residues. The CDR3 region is CASSYVRGGEQFF. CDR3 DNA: TGTGCCAGTAGTTACGTCCGGGGTGGTGAGCAGTTCTTC.

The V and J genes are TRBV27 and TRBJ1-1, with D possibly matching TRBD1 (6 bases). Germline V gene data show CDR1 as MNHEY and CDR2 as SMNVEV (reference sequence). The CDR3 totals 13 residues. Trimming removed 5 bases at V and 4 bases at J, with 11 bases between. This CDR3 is CASSNDRPTEAFF. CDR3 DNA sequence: TGTGCCAGCAGTAATGACAGGCCCACTGAAGCTTTCTTT.

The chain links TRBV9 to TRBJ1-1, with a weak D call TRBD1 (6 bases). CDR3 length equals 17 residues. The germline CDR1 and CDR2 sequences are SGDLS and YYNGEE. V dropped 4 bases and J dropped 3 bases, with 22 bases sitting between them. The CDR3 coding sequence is TGTGCCAGCAGCCCCAACCCAGGGGCGGCGTACCACACTGAAGCTTTCTTT. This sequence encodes CASSPNPGAAYHTEAFF.

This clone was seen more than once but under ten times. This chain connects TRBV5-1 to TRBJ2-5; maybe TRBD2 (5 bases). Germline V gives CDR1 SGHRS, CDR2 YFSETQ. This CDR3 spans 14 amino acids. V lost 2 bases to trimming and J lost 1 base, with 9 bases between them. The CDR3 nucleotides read TGCGCCAGCAGCTTTATGGGAGCCCAAGAGACCCAGTACTTC. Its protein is CASSFMGAQETQYF.

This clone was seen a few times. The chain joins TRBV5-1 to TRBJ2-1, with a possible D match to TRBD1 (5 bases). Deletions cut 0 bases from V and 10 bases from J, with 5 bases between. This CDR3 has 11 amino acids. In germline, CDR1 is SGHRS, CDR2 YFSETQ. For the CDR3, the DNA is TGCGCCAGCAGCTTGGGACAGGAGCAGTTCTTC. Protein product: CASSLGQEQFF.

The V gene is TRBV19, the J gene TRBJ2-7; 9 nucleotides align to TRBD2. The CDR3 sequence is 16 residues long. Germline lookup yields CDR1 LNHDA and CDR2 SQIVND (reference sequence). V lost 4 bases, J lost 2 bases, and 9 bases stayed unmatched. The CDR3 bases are TGTGCCAGTAGTACAGGGTCTAGCGGGACTCCCTACGAGCAGTACTTC. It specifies CASSTGSSGTPYEQYF.

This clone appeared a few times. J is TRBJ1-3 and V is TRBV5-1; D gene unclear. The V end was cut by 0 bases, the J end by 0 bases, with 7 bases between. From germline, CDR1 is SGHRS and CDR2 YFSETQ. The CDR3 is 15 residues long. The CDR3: CASSLGARSGNTIYF. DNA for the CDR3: TGCGCCAGCAGCTTGGGGGCTCGCTCTGGAAACACCATATATTTT.

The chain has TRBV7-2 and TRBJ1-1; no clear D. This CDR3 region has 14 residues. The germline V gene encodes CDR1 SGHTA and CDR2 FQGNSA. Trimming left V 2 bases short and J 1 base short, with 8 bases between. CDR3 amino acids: CASSLTATNTEAFF. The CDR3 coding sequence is TGTGCCAGCAGCTTAACAGCTACGAACACTGAAGCTTTCTTT.

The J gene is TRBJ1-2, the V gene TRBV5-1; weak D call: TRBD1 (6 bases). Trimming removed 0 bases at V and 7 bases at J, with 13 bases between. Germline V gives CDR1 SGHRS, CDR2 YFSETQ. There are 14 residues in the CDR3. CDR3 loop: CASSLGVQQGGYTF. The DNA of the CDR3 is TGCGCCAGCAGCTTGGGTGTCCAACAGGGTGGCTACACCTTC.